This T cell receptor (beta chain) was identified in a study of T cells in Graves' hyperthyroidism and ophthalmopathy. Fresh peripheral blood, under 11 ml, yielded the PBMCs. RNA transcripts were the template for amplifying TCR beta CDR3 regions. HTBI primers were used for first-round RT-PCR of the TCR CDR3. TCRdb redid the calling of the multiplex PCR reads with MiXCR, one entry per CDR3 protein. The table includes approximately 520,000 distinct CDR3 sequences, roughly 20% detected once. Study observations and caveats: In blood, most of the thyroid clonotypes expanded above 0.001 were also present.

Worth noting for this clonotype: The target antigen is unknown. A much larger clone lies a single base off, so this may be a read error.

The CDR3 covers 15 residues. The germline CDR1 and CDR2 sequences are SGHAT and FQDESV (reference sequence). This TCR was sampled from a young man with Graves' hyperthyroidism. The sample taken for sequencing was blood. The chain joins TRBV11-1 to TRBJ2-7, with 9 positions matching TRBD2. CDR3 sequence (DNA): TGTGCCTGCAGCTCTAGCGGGACAGCGAAGTACGAGCAGTACTTC. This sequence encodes CACSSSGTAKYEQYF.